One sample yielded the 2 T cell receptor beta chains listed below, sequenced in a study of blood T cell repertoires in COVID-19. Assay used: immunoSEQ multiplex PCR; TCRdb lists only in-frame clones, some missing. The sample holds roughly 140,000 clones, 65% to 90% seen once. Sample: peripheral blood. These receptors were collected from a woman between 45 and 60 years old with acute or convalescent COVID-19.

This clone came up a few times. The V and J genes are TRBV6-6 and TRBJ2-7, with D maybe TRBD2 (6 bases). This CDR3 contains 14 residues. Per germline, CDR1 MNHNY and CDR2 SVGAGI (reference sequence). V gave up 6 bases and J gave up 3 bases, with 15 bases separating them. The CDR3 here is CASSNRDSLYEQYF. For the CDR3, the DNA is TGTGCCAGCAGCAACCGGGACTCCCTCTACGAGCAGTACTTC.

The chain links TRBV7-7 to TRBJ2-5; D may be TRBD2 (5 bases). In germline, CDR1 is SSHAT, CDR2 FNYEAQ (reference sequence). Trimming cost V 2 bases and J 2 bases, with 12 bases left between them. The CDR3 runs to 15 residues. Written as DNA, the CDR3 is TGTGCCAGCAGCTTACGGCTAGCTCCTCAAGAGACCCAGTACTTC. Its translation: CASSLRLAPQETQYF. Filled out from reference TRBV7-7 and TRBJ2-5, the complete variable domain reads GAGVSQSPRYKVTKRGQDVTLRCDPISSHATLYWYQQALGQGPEFLTYFNYEAQPDKSGLPSDRFSAERPEGSISTLTIQRTEQRDSAMYRCASSLRLAPQETQYFGPGTRLLVL.